A single sample is the source of the 9 T cell receptor beta chains below, sequenced in a study of T cells in localized non-small cell lung cancer. Method: immunoSEQ multiplex PCR; TCRdb's copy keeps in-frame clones and lacks some. The sample has 50,000 to 60,000 clones; around 87% are singletons. The source was PBMCs, collected before any cancer treatment. The receptors come from a female donor with stage II lung adenocarcinoma.

This rearrangement joins TRBV5-1 to TRBJ1-4; 8 bases map to TRBD1. The CDR3 runs 14 residues. Looked up from germline, CDR1 is SGHRS and CDR2 is YFSETQ. Losses at the gene ends were 4 bases for V and 6 bases for J; bases not matched to a gene: 5. The CDR3 protein is CASSQTGADEKLFF. CDR3 in DNA: TGCGCCAGCAGCCAGACAGGGGCGGATGAAAAACTGTTTTTT.

The chain's CDR3 is CASSSQKVNSVGSSPLHF. CDR3 nucleotides: TGTGCCAGCAGCTCGCAAAAGGTCAACAGTGTCGGAAGTTCACCCCTCCACTTT. The chain joins TRBV7-9 to TRBJ1-6; D is unresolved. V was trimmed by 4 bases and J by 9 bases, leaving 25 bases between them. Looked up from germline, CDR1 is SEHNR and CDR2 is FQNEAQ (reference sequence). The CDR3 runs 18 residues.

As concerns this clone: Its ends do not fully match the called genes, so a read error is possible. The genes are TRBV6-1 and TRBJ1-1; D unclear. Germline V gene lookup returns CDR1 MNHNS and CDR2 SASEGT. CDR3 length equals 13 residues. CDR3 loop: CAISVRVNTEAFF. The DNA of the CDR3 is TGTGCCATCAGTGTCCGGGTGAACACTGAAGCTTTCTTT.

The chain recombines TRBV18 with TRBJ1-5; 10 positions agree with TRBD1. The germline V gene has CDR1 KGHSH and CDR2 LQKENI. Trimming cost V 2 bases and J 4 bases; bases outside gene matches: 2. This CDR3 spans 15 amino acids. CDR3 sequence reads: CASSPTGQGNQPQHF. The CDR3 region has the DNA TGTGCCAGCTCACCAACGGGACAGGGGAATCAGCCCCAGCATTTT.

The rearrangement uses TRBV7-3 and TRBJ2-1; D not certain. The ends were cut back, 4 bases at V and 10 bases at J, with 20 bases in the middle. From germline, CDR1 is SGHTA and CDR2 FQGTGA. The CDR3 has 15 amino acids. The CDR3 bases are TGTGCCAGCAGCTCTCAGGCCTCAGAGGTTTACGAGCAGTTCTTC. Translation: CASSSQASEVYEQFF.

The chain carries TRBV5-6 and TRBJ1-1, with D hard to call. V lost 4 bases and J lost 6, with 16 bases in between. The CDR3 extends over 14 amino acids. Per germline, CDR1 SGHDT and CDR2 YYEEEE. CDR3 residues: CASSRWRGVAEAFF. DNA of the CDR3: TGTGCCAGCAGCCGCTGGCGGGGAGTGGCTGAAGCTTTCTTT.

J is TRBJ1-5 and V is TRBV5-5; TRBD1 might be the D (5 bases). CDR1 is SGHKS and CDR2 is YYEKEE in the germline V gene (reference sequence). The CDR3 has 15 amino acids. Trimming removed 2 bases from V and 3 bases from J, with 12 bases in between. CDR3 nucleotides: TGTGCCAGCAGCTTCAAGGGAGGGGACAATCAGCCCCAGCATTTT. It encodes CASSFKGGDNQPQHF.

CDR3 region: CASSLTPGGYEQYF. The CDR3 DNA reads TGCGCCAGCAGCTTGACCCCCGGGGGATACGAGCAGTACTTC. V usage is TRBV5-1 and J usage is TRBJ2-7, with a possible D match to TRBD2 (6 bases). The length of the CDR3 is 14 residues. V dropped 1 base and J dropped 4 bases, with 12 bases sitting between them. Germline V gene lookup returns CDR1 SGHRS and CDR2 YFSETQ.

The V gene is TRBV4-1, the J gene TRBJ2-7, with D unclear. V shed 2 bases and J shed 5 bases, with 7 bases lying between them. This CDR3 is built from 12 residues. Germline V CDR1 and CDR2: MGHRA, YSYEKL. The CDR3 nucleotides read TGCGCCAGCAGCCAAAACTTGGACGAGCAGTACTTC. It is translated as CASSQNLDEQYF.